Below, 17 T cell receptor beta chains from the same sample are listed, as sequenced in a study of CD8 T cells in Susac syndrome (dated by TCRdb to between 2019 and 2020). Libraries were made using the immunoSEQ multiplex PCR assay. RNA was extracted using the RNeasy kit, and about 0.45 to 1 microgram was reverse transcribed with random hexamers. Using fastp trimming at Q25 and MiXCR clonotype assembly, TCRdb reanalyzed the public sequencing data and kept in-frame beta chains. CDR3 protein duplicates are merged, each entry listing the most common genes and DNA. The sample yields approximately 190,000 distinct CDR3 sequences; 95% were counted once. Of the sample, around 0.16% falls within the top ten clones. The specimen sequenced was CD8+ T cells from PBMCs. All receptors derive from a human donor with Susac syndrome.

The chain joins TRBV13 to TRBJ2-5; TRBD1 matches 9 bases. Germline CDR1 is PRHDT and CDR2 is FYEKMQ (reference sequence). CDR3 length: 15 residues. The junction had 9 bases not matched to a gene; V was cut back by 5 bases and J by 5 bases. The CDR3 reads CASSTQTTGGETQYF. The CDR3 DNA reads as TGTGCCAGCAGCACCCAAACGACAGGGGGGGAGACCCAGTACTTC. The full variable domain, its missing parts supplied by reference TRBV13 and TRBJ2-5, is AAGVIQSPRHLIKEKRETATLKCYPIPRHDTVYWYQQGPGQDPQFLISFYEKMQSDKGSIPDRFSAQQFSDYHSELNMSSLELGDSALYFCASSTQTTGGETQYFGPGTRLLVL.

V gene TRBV25-1 combines with J gene TRBJ2-2; TRBD1 matches at 7 bases. The ends lost 6 bases at V and 3 bases at J; junction bases unmatched: 4. The length of the CDR3 is 14 residues. Looked up from germline, CDR1 is MGHDK and CDR2 is SYGVNS. CDR3 nucleotides: TGTGCCAGCAGGAGGACAGGCGACACCGGGGAGCTGTTTTTT. This encodes CASRRTGDTGELFF. The full variable domain, with the rest looked up from reference TRBV25-1 and TRBJ2-2, is EADIYQTPRYLVIGTGKKITLECSQTMGHDKMYWYQQDPGMELHLIHYSYGVNSTEKGDLSSESTVSRIRTEHFPLTLESARPSHTSQYLCASRRTGDTGELFFGEGSRLTVL.

CDR3 region: CASSLGGYAFF. The CDR3 DNA reads TGTGCCAGCAGTTTAGGGGGCTACGCTTTCTTT. The rearrangement uses TRBV28 and TRBJ1-1; D possibly corresponds to TRBD1 (6 bases). V lost 2 bases and J 11 bases, leaving 9 bases between the germline ends. Germline V gene sequence: CDR1 MDHEN, CDR2 SYDVKM. The CDR3 length is 11 residues.

The CDR3 region is CASILQGARAGQPQHF. The CDR3 region has the DNA TGTGCCAGCATCCTTCAGGGGGCGCGGGCTGGGCAGCCCCAGCATTTT. This rearrangement joins TRBV7-6 to TRBJ1-5; 8 bases align to TRBD1. This CDR3 is built from 16 residues. CDR1 is SGHVS, CDR2 FNYEAQ, per germline. J was trimmed by 7 bases and V by 7 bases; bases with no gene match: 15.

The rearrangement joins TRBV28 to TRBJ2-4; D unresolved. CDR3 length: 15 amino acids. CDR1 and CDR2 from the germline V gene are MDHEN and SYDVKM. The germline V and J ends were trimmed by 5 bases and 0 bases, with 11 bases remaining between them. This chain's CDR3 is CASSEQRLAKNIQYF. The CDR3 DNA reads TGTGCCAGCAGTGAGCAGAGATTAGCCAAAAACATTCAGTACTTC.

The chain employs TRBV9 and TRBJ2-3, with 9 positions matching TRBD2. The CDR3 runs 16 residues. V shed 3 bases, J shed 6 bases, and the junction held 11 bases outside the gene matches. Germline values: CDR1 SGDLS, CDR2 YYNGEE. CDR3 DNA: TGTGCCAGCAGCGACGAAACGGCGGGAGGGCCGGATACGCAGTATTTT. Its translation is CASSDETAGGPDTQYF. The complete variable domain, with remaining parts taken from reference TRBV9 and TRBJ2-3, reads DSGVTQTPKHLITATGQRVTLRCSPRSGDLSVYWYQQSLDQGLQFLIQYYNGEERAKGNILERFSAQQFPDLHSELNLSSLELGDSALYFCASSDETAGGPDTQYFGPGTRLTVL.

The chain couples TRBV7-2 to TRBJ2-3; TRBD2 matches 11 bases. Germline V gene sequence: CDR1 SGHTA, CDR2 FQGNSA. V gave up 1 base and J gave up 5 bases; unmatched junction bases: 8. This CDR3 has 17 amino acids. The CDR3: CASSLGSASGGQDTQYF. The CDR3 DNA follows: TGTGCCAGCAGCTTAGGGTCGGCTAGCGGGGGGCAAGATACGCAGTATTTT.

This chain joins TRBV20-1 and TRBJ2-3, with 9 bases aligning to TRBD2. The CDR3 sequence is 14 residues long. From germline, CDR1 is DFQATT and CDR2 SNEGSKA (reference sequence). The V segment lost 4 bases and the J segment 4 bases; nucleotides outside the gene matches: 6. The CDR3 spells CSATIGLASDTQYF. CDR3 DNA sequence: TGCAGTGCTACTATCGGACTAGCGTCAGATACGCAGTATTTT.

This clonotype has just one count. The J gene is TRBJ2-5, the V gene TRBV4-1; D is undetermined. V was pared by 1 base and J by 5 bases, with 8 bases between. Germline V gene lookup returns CDR1 MGHRA and CDR2 YSYEKL. CDR3 length equals 13 residues. CDR3 residues: CASSQVRTETQYF. In DNA form, the CDR3 reads TGCGCCAGCAGCCAAGTGAGGACGGAGACCCAGTACTTC.

This CDR3 reads CASRNGQYQETQYF. As DNA, the CDR3 is TGCGCCAGCAGGAACGGACAGTACCAAGAGACCCAGTACTTC. The chain combines TRBV5-1 with TRBJ2-5, with TRBD1 as a possible D gene (6 bases). Looked up from germline, CDR1 is SGHRS and CDR2 is YFSETQ. The CDR3 contains 14 residues. Trimming pared 5 bases from V and 0 bases from J, leaving 11 bases between.

V gene TRBV5-6 combines with J gene TRBJ1-1; no reliable D call. Trimming removed 4 bases at V and 0 bases at J, with 10 bases between. This CDR3 contains 14 residues. In germline, CDR1 is SGHDT, CDR2 YYEEEE. CDR3 nucleotide sequence: TGTGCCAGCAGCCGAGGGCGGATGAACACTGAAGCTTTCTTT. It specifies CASSRGRMNTEAFF. Drawing the rest from reference TRBV5-6 and TRBJ1-1, the complete variable domain is DAGVTQSPTHLIKTRGQQVTLRCSPKSGHDTVSWYQQALGQGPQFIFQYYEEEERQRGNFPDRFSGHQFPNYSSELNVNALLLGDSALYLCASSRGRMNTEAFFGQGTRLTVV.

This chain connects TRBV9 to TRBJ2-5; weak D call: TRBD2 (6 bases). Germline-derived CDR1 and CDR2 are SGDLS and YYNGEE. The CDR3 has 14 amino acids. The V and J ends lost 4 bases and 5 bases respectively, with 15 bases between them. CDR3 coding DNA: TGTGCCAGCAGCTTAGCGGATCGGGCGGAGACCCAGTACTTC. Amino acid sequence: CASSLADRAETQYF.

Remarks on this clonotype: A read error may explain this, as a much larger clone is one base away. This rearrangement joins TRBV27 to TRBJ2-7, with D uncertain. The germline V gene encodes CDR1 MNHEY and CDR2 SMNVEV (reference sequence). There are 11 residues in the CDR3. Trimming took off 3 bases at V and 3 bases at J, with 3 bases between the two ends. The chain's CDR3 is CASSFFYEQYF. The CDR3 DNA follows: TGTGCCAGCAGTTTCTTCTACGAGCAGTACTTC.

The gene calls are TRBV7-3 and TRBJ2-5; 9 nucleotides agree with TRBD1. The V gene end was trimmed by 1 base and the J gene end by 3 bases; junction bases not matched to a gene: 3. Germline V lookup: CDR1 SGHTA, CDR2 FQGTGA. There are 15 residues in the CDR3. The CDR3: CASSLIGTGKETQYF. The CDR3 DNA follows: TGTGCCAGCAGCTTAATAGGGACAGGGAAAGAGACCCAGTACTTC.

This rearrangement joins TRBV12-3 or TRBV12-4 to TRBJ2-7; 8 bases are shared with TRBD2. CDR3 length: 16 residues. V lost 1 base and J lost 0; bases outside the gene matches: 5. The CDR3 loop is CASSLGLAGRSYEQYF. The CDR3 DNA is TGTGCCAGCAGTTTAGGCCTAGCGGGTCGCTCCTACGAGCAGTACTTC.

The chain carries TRBV28 and TRBJ1-2; tentatively, D is TRBD1 (5 bases). The CDR3 extends over 14 amino acids. Germline V lookup: CDR1 MDHEN, CDR2 SYDVKM. V lost 6 bases and J lost 8, with 19 bases in between. The CDR3: CASSPAIRVDGYTF. Written as DNA, the CDR3 is TGTGCCAGCAGCCCCGCCATCAGGGTGGACGGCTACACCTTC.

The chain recombines TRBV5-1 with TRBJ1-6; D possibly corresponds to TRBD1 (5 bases). Germline CDR1 SGHRS, CDR2 YFSETQ. The ends were cut back, 0 bases at V and 7 bases at J, with 11 bases in the middle. CDR3 length: 15 amino acids. CDR3 region: CASSLGDGLNSPLHF. DNA for the CDR3: TGCGCCAGCAGCTTGGGGGACGGACTGAATTCACCCCTCCACTTT.